This T cell receptor (beta chain) was identified during a study of regulatory T cells in long-lasting Graves disease. HTBI primers from iRepertoire and Arm-PCR of CDR3 regions yielded the TCR beta libraries. Authors' methods: The samples yielded some 62 TRBV and roughly 14 TRBJ segments. TCRdb passed the multiplex PCR reads through MiXCR, listing each CDR3 protein once. For this entry, the V and J calls and clone size follow TCRdb and not the study's own pipeline. The sample records roughly 430,000 distinct CDR3 sequences, over 20% being singletons. Time point denoted: persistent/refractory GD, antithyroid drugs over 5 years with positive TRAb. Following extraction of RNA from PBMCs, that RNA was used to make the TCR library. Doctors identified Graves' disease using the American Thyroid Association guidelines. The germline V gene encodes CDR1 DFQATT and CDR2 SNEGSKA (reference sequence). This CDR3 has 14 residues. V was shortened by 0 bases and J by 4 bases, with 12 bases between the two germline ends.

Study-wide points: Patients whose Graves' disease persisted exhibited lower TCR diversity than those newly diagnosed. There was favoring of TRBV28, TRBJ1-2 and TRBJ2-5 in persistent disease.

This clonotype was recorded a few times. Its antigen remains unknown. This TCR derives from a female donor with Graves disease. The J gene is TRBJ2-5, the V gene TRBV20-1; a possible D gene is TRBD1 (5 bases). This specimen was peripheral blood mononuclear cells (PBMCs), taken when the disease was refractory, from a patient treated with antithyroid drugs. CDR3 loop: CSAREQGALETQYF. Written as DNA, the CDR3 is TGCAGTGCTAGAGAGCAAGGGGCCCTAGAGACCCAGTACTTC.